This T cell receptor (beta chain) was captured by sequencing in a study of cytomegalovirus exposure and HLA in healthy donors. The PCR used 60 Vbeta and 13 Jbeta primers. Assay used: immunoSEQ multiplex PCR; TCRdb lists only in-frame clones, some missing. Found here are about 230,000 clones, roughly 73% of them singletons; the top ten hold around 0.44%. Sampled while nominally healthy, donors likely had unrecorded immune exposures. V lost 2 bases and J 3 bases, leaving 17 bases between the germline ends. Germline loops: CDR1 LNHDA, CDR2 SQIVND (reference sequence). The CDR3 spans 16 residues. This TCR came from a boy between 10 and 17 years old in good health and CMV-seronegative. This chain connects TRBV19 to TRBJ2-7; D not certain. Sequencing was carried out using PBMCs. CDR3 in amino acids: CASSIRGSALGYEQYF. As DNA, the CDR3 is TGTGCCAGTAGTATAAGAGGTAGTGCGTTGGGCTACGAGCAGTACTTC.